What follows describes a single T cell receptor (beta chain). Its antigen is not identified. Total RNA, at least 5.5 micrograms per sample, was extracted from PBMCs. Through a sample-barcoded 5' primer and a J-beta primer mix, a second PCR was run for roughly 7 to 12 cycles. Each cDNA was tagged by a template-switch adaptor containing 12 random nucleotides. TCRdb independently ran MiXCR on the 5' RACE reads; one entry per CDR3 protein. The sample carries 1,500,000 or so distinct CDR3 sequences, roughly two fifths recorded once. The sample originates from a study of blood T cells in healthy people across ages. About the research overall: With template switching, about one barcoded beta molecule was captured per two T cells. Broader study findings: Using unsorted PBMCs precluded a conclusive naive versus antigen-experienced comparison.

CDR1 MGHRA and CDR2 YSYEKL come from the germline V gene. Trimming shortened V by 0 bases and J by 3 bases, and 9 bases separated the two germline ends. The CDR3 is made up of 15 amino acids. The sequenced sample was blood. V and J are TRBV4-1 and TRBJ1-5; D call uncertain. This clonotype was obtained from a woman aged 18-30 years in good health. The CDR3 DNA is TGCGCCAGCAGCCAAGAAGGCAGACTCAATCAGCCCCAGCATTTT. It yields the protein CASSQEGRLNQPQHF.